The 26 T cell receptor beta chains presented below share a single source sample, sequenced in a study of T-cell reconstitution after alpha-beta-depleted transplantation in children. Preparation of the TCRbeta library used unique molecular identifiers. MiXCR was run by TCRdb on the PCR reads, yielding one entry per CDR3 protein. The data show approximately 350,000 distinct CDR3 sequences, roughly 13% seen once. Sequenced here: PBMCs, sampled from the stem cell graft. Receptors were obtained from a human donor who donated a stem cell graft to a child with Fanconi anemia.

The gene calls are TRBV7-2 and TRBJ2-4, with D perhaps matching TRBD2 (5 bases). The germline gives CDR1 SGHTA, CDR2 FQGNSA. V lost 5 bases and J lost 8, with 10 bases in between. The CDR3 consists of 12 residues. CDR3: CASSGARDIQYF. The CDR3 nucleotides are TGTGCCAGCAGCGGCGCGAGGGACATTCAGTACTTC.

This clonotype was seen many times. The chain couples TRBV6-2 or TRBV6-3 to TRBJ2-3; a weak D match, TRBD1 (5 bases). The germline gives CDR1 MNHEY, CDR2 SVGEGT. Trimming pared 7 bases from V and 3 bases from J, leaving 17 bases between. There are 15 residues in the CDR3. CDR3 bases: TGTGCCAGCAATTTCGACAGTGCATATACAGATACGCAGTATTTT. Its translation is CASNFDSAYTDTQYF.

The chain uses TRBV5-1 and TRBJ1-5; D uncertain. The CDR3 runs 15 residues. The V gene lost 4 bases and the J gene lost 4 bases, with 15 bases spanning the gap. Germline loops: CDR1 SGHRS, CDR2 YFSETQ. CDR3 amino acids: CASSPGGNSNQPQHF. For the CDR3, the DNA is TGCGCCAGCAGCCCTGGCGGTAACTCAAATCAGCCCCAGCATTTT. The full variable domain, its missing parts supplied by reference TRBV5-1 and TRBJ1-5, is KAGVTQTPRYLIKTRGQQVTLSCSPISGHRSVSWYQQTPGQGLQFLFEYFSETQRNKGNFPGRFSGRQFSNSRSEMNVSTLELGDSALYLCASSPGGNSNQPQHFGDGTRLSIL.

This clonotype was picked up a small number of times. A read error may account for a junction end that differs from germline. The chain is built from TRBV7-7 and TRBJ2-5; TRBD2 matches at 8 bases. This CDR3 comprises 14 residues. Germline V gene data show CDR1 as SSHAT and CDR2 as FNYEAQ (reference sequence). CDR3 DNA: TGTGCTAGCAGCCGGACTAGCAGGTCAGAGACCCAGTACTTC. Its translation is CASSRTSRSETQYF.

This chain links TRBV7-6 with TRBJ2-1; D assignment may be TRBD1 or TRBD2 (6 bases each). CDR3 length equals 15 residues. Germline CDR1 and CDR2: SGHVS and FNYEAQ. V was trimmed by 5 bases and J by 7 bases, leaving 18 bases between them. CDR3 region: CASSPTGARENEQFF. In nucleotides, the CDR3 is TGTGCCAGCAGCCCAACGGGGGCCCGTGAAAATGAGCAGTTCTTC.

V and J are TRBV10-2 and TRBJ2-1, with TRBD2 as a possible D gene (6 bases). The germline gives CDR1 WSHSY, CDR2 SAAADI. With 4 bases removed from V and 10 bases from J, the gap between germline ends came to 17 bases. The CDR3 is 14 amino acids. CDR3 in DNA: TGCGCCAGCAGTGTTTGGGGGGAGGCGGGGGAGCAGTTCTTC. Its translation: CASSVWGEAGEQFF.

This clonotype was recorded many times. The CDR3 DNA follows: TGCAGCGTTGGTCGTATGGGGGGACCGAACACCGGGGAGCTGTTTTTT. Amino acid sequence: CSVGRMGGPNTGELFF. V is TRBV29-1 and J is TRBJ2-2; tentatively, D is TRBD2 (6 bases). Germline V CDR1 and CDR2: SQVTM, ANQGSEA. There are 16 residues in the CDR3. Trimming left V 4 bases short and J 0 bases short, with 15 bases between.

The V and J genes are TRBV19 and TRBJ1-1, with D possibly TRBD1 on 6 matching bases. Trimming cost V 1 base and J 0 bases, with 9 bases left between them. CDR1 and CDR2 from the germline V gene are LNHDA and SQIVND (reference sequence). This CDR3 has 15 residues. The CDR3, as DNA: TGTGCCAGTAGTATAGGTAACAGGGTGAACACTGAAGCTTTCTTT. It translates to CASSIGNRVNTEAFF.

The chain recombines TRBV7-2 with TRBJ1-2; D gene unclear. Germline-derived CDR1 and CDR2 are SGHTA and FQGNSA. The CDR3 loop spans 14 amino acids. Trimming pared 6 bases from V and 10 bases from J, leaving 21 bases between. The CDR3 DNA is TGTGCCAGCAGTATCCCTTGGGGAGACGGTGCCTACACCTTC. Protein product: CASSIPWGDGAYTF.

V and J are TRBV20-1 and TRBJ2-2, with a possible D match to TRBD2 (6 bases). The CDR3 is 15 amino acids. Per germline, CDR1 DFQATT and CDR2 SNEGSKA (reference sequence). V was clipped by 1 base and J by 7 bases, with 16 bases between them. CDR3 coding DNA: TGCAGTGCTAGAGTGGCGGGAAGAGAGATCGGGGAGCTGTTTTTT. Protein: CSARVAGREIGELFF.

This clonotype was observed at least ten times. The chain uses TRBV18 and TRBJ1-5; D is uncertain. Germline CDR1 is KGHSH and CDR2 is LQKENI. The CDR3 loop spans 12 amino acids. The V end lost 4 bases, the J end lost 4 bases, and 5 bases lay between the germline ends. The CDR3: CASSQVNQPQHF. CDR3 bases: TGTGCCAGCTCACAGGTAAATCAGCCCCAGCATTTT.

This clonotype was seen repeatedly, ten times or more. The CDR3 protein is CASSLIGVQETQYF. The CDR3 nucleotides are TGCGCCAGCAGCTTGATCGGAGTACAAGAGACCCAGTACTTC. V and J are TRBV5-1 and TRBJ2-5; D unresolved. Per germline, CDR1 SGHRS and CDR2 YFSETQ. Deletions cut 1 base from V and 2 bases from J, with 9 bases between. CDR3 length: 14 residues.

This clonotype was recorded a few times. The chain combines TRBV12-3 or TRBV12-4 with TRBJ2-2; weak D call: TRBD2 (5 bases). The CDR3 has 15 residues. V dropped 2 bases and J dropped 1 base, with 8 bases sitting between them. In DNA, the CDR3 is TGTGCCAGCAGTTTACTGGGAGTGAACACCGGGGAGCTGTTTTTT. Protein product: CASSLLGVNTGELFF.

This clonotype showed up just a few times. The rearrangement joins TRBV4-3 to TRBJ2-1, with TRBD2 as a possible D gene (6 bases). The length of the CDR3 is 14 residues. The germline gives CDR1 LGHNA, CDR2 YSLEER. V lost 3 bases, J lost 1 base, and 7 bases lay in between. This CDR3 is CASSHRGSYNEQFF. In DNA, the CDR3 is TGCGCCAGCAGCCACCGGGGGTCCTACAATGAGCAGTTCTTC.

The chain is built from TRBV11-2 and TRBJ1-3; tentative D call: TRBD1 (5 bases). The ends were cut back, 5 bases at V and 0 bases at J, with 17 bases in the middle. This CDR3 contains 17 residues. Germline V gives CDR1 SGHAT, CDR2 FQNNGV. CDR3 DNA: TGTGCCAGCAGCCCCCCTCAGGGTTACCTCTCTGGAAACACCATATATTTT. Translating gives CASSPPQGYLSGNTIYF.

There are a few counts of this clonotype. The chain carries TRBV5-1 and TRBJ2-5, with D possibly matching TRBD2 (7 bases). V gave up 4 bases and J gave up 2 bases, with 15 bases separating them. CDR1 is SGHRS and CDR2 is YFSETQ in the germline V gene. This CDR3 is 15 amino acids long. CDR3 residues: CASSTGGLGQETQYF. CDR3 in DNA: TGCGCCAGCAGCACGGGGGGCTTGGGACAAGAGACCCAGTACTTC.

There are many counts of this clonotype. The gene calls are TRBV7-9 and TRBJ2-3; TRBD2 might be the D (6 bases). This CDR3 has 12 amino acids. With 6 bases removed from V and 9 bases from J, the gap between germline ends came to 13 bases. Germline CDR1 SEHNR, CDR2 FQNEAQ (reference sequence). CDR3 in amino acids: CASSPGGDTQYF. The CDR3 DNA is TGTGCCAGCAGTCCAGGCGGGGACACGCAGTATTTT.

This clonotype was detected a few times. V usage is TRBV6-2 or TRBV6-3 and J usage is TRBJ1-2, with no clear D. This CDR3 has 12 residues. Trimming pared 5 bases from V and 9 bases from J, leaving 13 bases between. Germline CDR1 and CDR2: MNHEY and SVGEGT. DNA of the CDR3: TGTGCCAGCAGTCTGCCCCCAGAGAGCTACACCTTC. Protein sequence: CASSLPPESYTF.

This clonotype has ten or more counts. V gene TRBV20-1 combines with J gene TRBJ2-7; D may be TRBD1 (6 bases). Germline lookup yields CDR1 DFQATT and CDR2 SNEGSKA (reference sequence). The V end was cut by 5 bases, the J end by 2 bases, with 19 bases between. The length of the CDR3 is 15 residues. The CDR3 reads CSASPAGQITYEQYF. CDR3 DNA: TGCAGTGCTTCCCCTGCTGGACAGATTACCTACGAGCAGTACTTC.

The chain couples TRBV7-3 to TRBJ2-1; possibly TRBD2 for D (8 bases). Looked up from germline, CDR1 is SGHTA and CDR2 is FQGTGA. The CDR3 sequence is 15 residues long. Between the trimmed V and J ends, which lost 5 bases and 7 bases, there was a span of 18 bases. CDR3 in DNA: TGTGCCAGCAGCCCACAGGGGACGGGGGGGAATGAGCAGTTCTTC. Residues: CASSPQGTGGNEQFF.

This clonotype was detected ten times or more. The chain links TRBV6-4 to TRBJ2-3, with a weak D call TRBD2 (6 bases). V was pared by 4 bases and J by 0 bases, with 11 bases between. Germline V gene lookup returns CDR1 MRHNA and CDR2 SNTAGT. This CDR3 region has 15 residues. The CDR3 DNA follows: TGTGCCAGCAGTGTCGGGGGTGGGAGCACAGATACGCAGTATTTT. This translates into CASSVGGGSTDTQYF.

V gene TRBV2 combines with J gene TRBJ2-5; 9 bases match TRBD1. V lost 6 bases, J lost 4 bases, and 9 bases stayed unmatched. This CDR3 is built from 15 residues. Germline V gene lookup returns CDR1 SNHLY and CDR2 FYNNEI. The CDR3 sequence is CASRWTGAIVETQYF. For the CDR3, the DNA is TGTGCCAGCAGATGGACAGGGGCGATTGTAGAGACCCAGTACTTC.

V is TRBV4-3 and J is TRBJ2-1, with a weak D call TRBD1 (6 bases). CDR1 and CDR2 (germline): LGHNA, YSLEER. The CDR3 spans 15 residues. Trimming cost V 4 bases and J 4 bases, with 14 bases left between them. CDR3 nucleotide sequence: TGCGCCAGCAGCCCGAGGACAGTCCTATACAATGAGCAGTTCTTC. Residues: CASSPRTVLYNEQFF.

This clonotype was seen only a few times. This chain links TRBV9 with TRBJ2-2, with TRBD1 matching 10 bases. The V and J ends lost 4 bases and 3 bases, in that order; junction bases with no gene match: 6. The CDR3 extends over 16 amino acids. The germline CDR1 and CDR2 sequences are SGDLS and YYNGEE. CDR3 DNA sequence: TGTGCCAGCAGCAAGACAGGGGGCTCAGACACCGGGGAGCTGTTTTTT. This encodes CASSKTGGSDTGELFF.

This chain uses TRBV20-1 with TRBJ1-4; 7 nucleotides agree with TRBD1. The CDR3 consists of 14 residues. CDR1 is DFQATT and CDR2 is SNEGSKA in the germline V gene (reference sequence). V lost 3 bases to trimming and J lost 8 bases; unmatched junction nucleotides: 9. CDR3 loop: CSASSPGQEEKLFF. The CDR3 DNA reads as TGCAGTGCTAGTAGTCCAGGACAGGAAGAAAAACTGTTTTTT.

This clonotype was seen ten or more times. This chain uses TRBV6-2 or TRBV6-3 with TRBJ1-1; TRBD1 is a possible D gene (6 bases). The CDR3 contains 13 residues. Germline CDR1 MNHEY, CDR2 SVGEGT. V shed 8 bases and J shed 5 bases, with 15 bases lying between them. The CDR3 region is CASDWGTGTEAFF. CDR3 nucleotides: TGTGCCAGCGACTGGGGAACAGGGACTGAAGCTTTCTTT.